Listed here are 15 T cell receptor beta chains from one sample, sequenced in a study of blood T cell repertoires in COVID-19. This table comes from immunoSEQ multiplex PCR, and its TCRdb copy is limited to in-frame clones, with some not included. The data show some 150,000 clones, with 65% to 85% seen just once and over 10% held by the top ten. Sample: peripheral blood. The receptor set was obtained from a man in his sixties with active or convalescent COVID-19.

Written as DNA, the CDR3 is TGTGCCAGTAGTAACCTGGGACAGGGGGAATCAGGCTACACCTTC. Protein: CASSNLGQGESGYTF. The chain couples TRBV19 to TRBJ1-2, with 11 positions matching TRBD1. Trimming at V came to 4 bases and at J to 8 bases, leaving 9 bases not matched to a gene. This CDR3 is built from 15 residues. Per the germline V gene, CDR1 is LNHDA and CDR2 is SQIVND (reference sequence).

CDR3 amino acids: CASSFGPREAAQYF. Written as DNA, the CDR3 is TGTGCCAGCAGCTTCGGCCCGCGGGAGGCGGCCCAGTACTTC. The rearrangement uses TRBV5-5 and TRBJ2-5, with 8 bases matching TRBD2. From germline, CDR1 is SGHKS and CDR2 YYEKEE (reference sequence). The CDR3 has 14 amino acids. The trim removed 2 bases at V and 9 bases at J, leaving 9 bases unmatched. The full variable domain, with the rest looked up from reference TRBV5-5 and TRBJ2-5, is DAGVTQSPTHLIKTRGQQVTLRCSPISGHKSVSWYQQVLGQGPQFIFQYYEKEERGRGNFPDRFSARQFPNYSSELNVNALLLGDSALYLCASSFGPREAAQYFGPGTRLLVL.

This chain connects TRBV29-1 to TRBJ1-4, with D unclear. CDR1 and CDR2 (germline): SQVTM, ANQGSEA. CDR3 length: 12 residues. V was cut by 2 bases and J by 8 bases, with 9 bases left in between. CDR3 loop: CSVEFTAEKLFF. CDR3 coding DNA: TGCAGCGTTGAATTTACCGCGGAAAAACTGTTTTTT.

This chain links TRBV5-1 with TRBJ2-2; no clear D gene. This CDR3 spans 15 amino acids. Germline V lookup: CDR1 SGHRS, CDR2 YFSETQ. Trimming stripped 4 bases from V and 3 bases from J, with 13 bases between. CDR3 protein: CASSAVNRDTGELFF. The CDR3 DNA reads as TGCGCCAGCAGCGCTGTAAACCGAGACACCGGGGAGCTGTTTTTT. Full variable domain (remainder filled in from reference TRBV5-1 and TRBJ2-2): KAGVTQTPRYLIKTRGQQVTLSCSPISGHRSVSWYQQTPGQGLQFLFEYFSETQRNKGNFPGRFSGRQFSNSRSEMNVSTLELGDSALYLCASSAVNRDTGELFFGEGSRLTVL.

The rearrangement uses TRBV12-3 or TRBV12-4 and TRBJ1-1, with D perhaps TRBD1 (6 bases). V lost 5 bases and J 3 bases, leaving 10 bases between the germline ends. The CDR3 is 13 amino acids. CDR3 nucleotides: TGTGCCAGCAGTCAGGGGAGTGACACTGAAGCTTTCTTT. Translation gives CASSQGSDTEAFF.

To note about this clone: No DNA is shown, since the ends of the CDR3 on it are uncertain; the CDR3 is the one TCRdb lists. The rearrangement joins TRBV21-1 to TRBJ1-2; the D call in the table, TRBD1, was not verified against the DNA. TRBV21-1 is labeled a pseudogene. The CDR3 adds up to 16 amino acids, both ends counted. CDR3 amino acids: CASSKVGQGINYGYTF.

This clone qualifies as medium-sized (0.01 to 0.1%). V and J are TRBV19 and TRBJ1-1; tentatively, D is TRBD1 (5 bases). The germline V and J ends were trimmed by 6 bases and 2 bases, with 7 bases remaining between them. CDR1 and CDR2 from the germline V gene are LNHDA and SQIVND (reference sequence). This CDR3 spans 12 amino acids. CDR3: CASSGGNTEAFF. DNA of the CDR3: TGTGCCAGTAGCGGGGGAAACACTGAAGCTTTCTTT.

This clone was found a few times. The J gene is TRBJ1-2, the V gene TRBV14; no firm D call. Trimming pared 0 bases from V and 3 bases from J, leaving 8 bases between. Germline V CDR1 and CDR2: SGHDN, FVKESK. The CDR3 spans 14 residues. The chain's CDR3 is CASSQECQYYGYTF. CDR3 nucleotides: TGTGCCAGCAGCCAAGAGTGTCAATACTATGGCTACACCTTC. The full variable domain, rest sourced from reference TRBV14 and TRBJ1-2, is EAGVTQFPSHSVIEKGQTVTLRCDPISGHDNLYWYRRVMGKEIKFLLHFVKESKQDESGMPNNRFLAERTGGTYSTLKVQPAELEDSGVYFCASSQECQYYGYTFGSGTRLTVV.

This sequence joins TRBV25-1 and TRBJ1-4; D gene uncertain. Germline loops: CDR1 MGHDK, CDR2 SYGVNS. The CDR3 is 12 residues long. V was clipped by 5 bases and J by 8 bases, with 9 bases between them. CDR3 loop: CASSTSNEKLFF. The CDR3 DNA is TGTGCCAGCAGTACAAGTAACGAAAAACTGTTTTTT.

A single count supports this clone. The rearrangement joins TRBV19 to TRBJ1-2; the D gene is possibly TRBD1 (5 bases). The CDR3 consists of 15 residues. Trimming removed 3 bases at V and 2 bases at J, with 13 bases between. CDR1 and CDR2 (germline): LNHDA, SQIVND (reference sequence). CDR3 in DNA: TGTGCCAGTAGTATTCCGGGACGGGGGAACTATGGCTACACCTTC. As protein: CASSIPGRGNYGYTF.

The sample holds one count of this clone. The J gene is TRBJ2-6, the V gene TRBV7-8; TRBD1 matches at 9 bases. The germline V gene has CDR1 SGHVS and CDR2 FQNEAQ. Trimming took 5 bases from V and 0 from J; bases not matched to a gene: 8. This CDR3 has 18 amino acids. This CDR3 reads CASSGYRGHDSGANVLTF. CDR3 coding DNA: TGTGCCAGCAGCGGATACAGGGGGCATGACTCTGGGGCCAACGTCCTGACTTTC.

This chain joins TRBV7-2 and TRBJ2-3, with D possibly matching TRBD2 (5 bases). Trimming pared 5 bases from V and 6 bases from J, leaving 18 bases between. The germline gives CDR1 SGHTA, CDR2 FQGNSA. CDR3 length: 15 amino acids. Here the CDR3 DNA reads TGTGCCAGCAGCGGCGCTATGGGGAGTTTTGATACGCAGTATTTT. Its translation: CASSGAMGSFDTQYF.

The chain's CDR3 is CASRASGSDEQYF. The CDR3 DNA sequence: TGTGCCAGCAGGGCTAGCGGGAGTGACGAGCAGTACTTC. The V gene is TRBV6-5, the J gene TRBJ2-7, with 10 positions matching TRBD2. The CDR3 loop spans 13 amino acids. CDR1 and CDR2 from the germline V gene are MNHEY and SVGAGI. With 6 bases clipped from V and 5 bases from J, the junction kept 4 bases outside the gene matches.

The chain links TRBV19 to TRBJ2-1, with a weak D call TRBD1 (5 bases). Trimming removed 1 base at V and 9 bases at J, with 13 bases between. The CDR3 sequence is 14 residues long. Germline values: CDR1 LNHDA, CDR2 SQIVND (reference sequence). CDR3 DNA: TGTGCCAGTAGTATAGCGGCAGGGTACGGTGAGCAGTTCTTC. Amino acids: CASSIAAGYGEQFF.

This sequence joins TRBV19 and TRBJ2-3, with 8 nucleotides matching TRBD2. The CDR3 has 15 residues. Germline CDR1 is LNHDA and CDR2 is SQIVND (reference sequence). Trimming at V came to 7 bases and at J to 2 bases, leaving 8 bases not matched to a gene. CDR3 protein: CASMGLAGNTDTQYF. The CDR3 DNA is TGTGCCAGTATGGGTCTAGCGGGCAACACAGATACGCAGTATTTT.